This entry describes one T cell receptor beta chain. Its antigen is as yet unknown. This record comes from a study of cytomegalovirus exposure and HLA in healthy donors. Study-level results: Among donors in an Asian-associated ancestry cluster, a later analysis reportedly found fewer N-insertions than the approximately 670-donor mean. Researchers reported in a later analysis that a missense DCLRE1C variant was tied to TCR beta V- and J-gene trimming.

Primers: 60 Vbeta forward and 13 Jbeta reverse. Produced via immunoSEQ multiplex PCR; TCRdb's table is partial and in-frame only. Of about 160,000 clones listed, 84% were seen once; the top ten hold 1.9%. The V gene's germline CDR1 is SGHRS and CDR2 YFSETQ. V dropped 3 bases and J dropped 7; count of bases not matched to a gene: 5. CDR3 length: 14 amino acids. The rearrangement uses TRBV5-1 and TRBJ2-2; the match to TRBD1 covers 8 bases. This clonotype originated in a man younger than 35 in good health and CMV-seronegative. The source material was PBMCs. The CDR3 reads CASSSTGGFGELFF. CDR3 bases: TGCGCCAGCAGCTCAACAGGGGGGTTCGGGGAGCTGTTTTTT.